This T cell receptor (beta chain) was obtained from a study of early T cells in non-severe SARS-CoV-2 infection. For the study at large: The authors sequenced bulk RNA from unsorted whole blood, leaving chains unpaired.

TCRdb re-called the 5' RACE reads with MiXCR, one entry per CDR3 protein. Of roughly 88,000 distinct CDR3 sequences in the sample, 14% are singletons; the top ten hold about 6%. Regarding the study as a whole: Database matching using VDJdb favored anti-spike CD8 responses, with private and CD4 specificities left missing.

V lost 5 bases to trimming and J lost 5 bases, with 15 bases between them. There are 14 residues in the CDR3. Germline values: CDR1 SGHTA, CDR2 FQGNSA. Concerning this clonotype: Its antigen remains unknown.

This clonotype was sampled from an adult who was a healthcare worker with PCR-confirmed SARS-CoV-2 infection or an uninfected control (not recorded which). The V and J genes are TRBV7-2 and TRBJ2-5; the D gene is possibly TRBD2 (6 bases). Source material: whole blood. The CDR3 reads CASSPTRMVETQYF. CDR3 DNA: TGTGCCAGCAGCCCGACTAGAATGGTCGAGACCCAGTACTTC.